A selection of T cell receptor beta chains follows, all from one sample in a study of blood T cell repertoires in COVID-19. Clones were read by immunoSEQ multiplex PCR, and TCRdb kept only the in-frame ones, dropping some. The top ten hold approximately 13% of the sample, which has 130,000 to 150,000 clones, approximately 80% seen once. Sample: peripheral blood. The source of these receptors is a man aged 55 to 70 with active or convalescent COVID-19. Both conserved end residues are part of each CDR3. Size tells how often a clone was seen (once, few, many) or the class of an expanded clone, and some rows leave it out.

J | V | size | CDR3
TRBJ1-5 | TRBV5-1 | - | CASSLGPKQSNQPQHF
TRBJ1-3 | TRBV11-2 | - | CASSLDLGGPRANTIYF
TRBJ2-6 | TRBV28 | few | CASTTSSDLPGANVLTF
TRBJ2-7 | TRBV19 | - | CASSTTRQAAYEQYF
TRBJ2-1 | TRBV28 | - | CATGQQGLNEQFF
TRBJ2-7 | TRBV14 | few | CASRGTGTSEQYF
TRBJ2-7 | TRBV4-2 | - | CASSLRTDSYEQYF
TRBJ2-7 | TRBV4-3 | once | CASSVGGVAGGGEQYF
TRBJ2-1 | TRBV28 | - | CASTPLREGPRNEQFF
TRBJ2-5 | TRBV3-1/TRBV3-2 | once | CASSRTGGGTQYF
TRBJ1-3 | TRBV9 | many | CASSVAGGWSSGNTIYF
TRBJ2-2 | TRBV28 | - | CAAALTSVTGELFF
TRBJ2-7 | TRBV5-6 | - | CASSLDGLADYEQYF
TRBJ1-3 | TRBV18 | - | CASSPPGQANTIYF
TRBJ1-5 | TRBV7-3 | - | CASSSGGSNQPQHF
TRBJ2-4 | TRBV11-3 | - | CASSFEGDPTLRNIQYF